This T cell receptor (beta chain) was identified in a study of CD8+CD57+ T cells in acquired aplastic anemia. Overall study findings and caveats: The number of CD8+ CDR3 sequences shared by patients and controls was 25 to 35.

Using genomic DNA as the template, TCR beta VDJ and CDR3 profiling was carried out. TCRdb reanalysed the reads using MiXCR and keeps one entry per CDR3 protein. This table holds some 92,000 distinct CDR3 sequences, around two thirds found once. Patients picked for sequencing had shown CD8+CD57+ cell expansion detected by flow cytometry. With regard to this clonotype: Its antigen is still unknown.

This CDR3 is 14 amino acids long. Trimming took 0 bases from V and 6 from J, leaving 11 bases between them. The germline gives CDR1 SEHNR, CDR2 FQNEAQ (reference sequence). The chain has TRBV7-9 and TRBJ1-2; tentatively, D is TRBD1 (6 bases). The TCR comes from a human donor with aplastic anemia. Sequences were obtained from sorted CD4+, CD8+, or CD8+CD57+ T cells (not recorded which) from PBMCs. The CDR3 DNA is TGTGCCAGCAGCTTAGCTACAGGGTTTGATGGCTACACCTTC. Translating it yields CASSLATGFDGYTF.